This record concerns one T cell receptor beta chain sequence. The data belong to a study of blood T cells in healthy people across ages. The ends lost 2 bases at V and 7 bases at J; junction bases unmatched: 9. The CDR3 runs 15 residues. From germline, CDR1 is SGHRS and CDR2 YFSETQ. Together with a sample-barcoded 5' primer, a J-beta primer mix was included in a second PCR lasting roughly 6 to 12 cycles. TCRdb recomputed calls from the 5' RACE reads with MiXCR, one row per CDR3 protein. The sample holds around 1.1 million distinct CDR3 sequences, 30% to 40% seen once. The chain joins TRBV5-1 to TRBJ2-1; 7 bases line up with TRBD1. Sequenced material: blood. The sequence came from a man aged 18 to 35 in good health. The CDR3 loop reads CASSFTGDSENEQFF. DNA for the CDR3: TGCGCCAGCAGCTTTACAGGGGATAGTGAGAATGAGCAGTTCTTC.